This TCR beta chain comes out of a study of beta chain features in type 1 diabetes (dated by TCRdb to 2016 to 2019). At the level of the whole study: Mean age, gender distribution, total cell number and subset yield did not differ between patients and healthy donors. A total of about 110,000,000 sorted cells were examined across all samples, and a strong correlation was observed between cell number per subset and RNA yield. The study compared the TCRB repertoires of sorted circulating CD4+ T cell subsets in recently diagnosed type 1 diabetes patients with those in matched healthy donors. Naive and central memory subsets were obtained from all 30 or so donors, but regulatory and stem cell-like memory subsets were isolated from only 8 patients and roughly 8 healthy donors. Broad study findings and their caveats: Naive, central memory and regulatory TCRB repertoires appeared more similar among patients than among healthy donors. Type 1 diabetes patients showed a moderate but significant shortening of TCRB CDR3 length in all four CD4+ subsets. Because small numbers of individuals were included in the HLA sub-analyses, any influence of HLA type on TCRB rearrangement was left unresolved. Shorter templates might have been favored by PCR, but patient and control samples were amplified and corrected together, so both groups would have been affected equally by any skew. Patients with type 1 diabetes made fewer insertions and deleted more nucleotides at VDJ recombination sites, implying thymic rearrangement abnormalities. Because cDNA was sequenced instead of genomic DNA, highly expressing activated cells could be over-represented, though the groups showed no difference in activation or CD3 levels.

Each donor gave one peripheral blood draw, averaging about 100 mL, which was collected into heparinised tubes. A BD FACSAria II and a panel including CD45RO, CCR7, CD25, CD127, CD95 and CD27 were used to sort naive, central memory, regulatory and stem cell-like memory CD4+ T cells. A purity above 98% was achieved for all sorted populations. PBMCs were separated immediately by Lymphoprep density gradient centrifugation and were stained directly, without being cultured. So that batch effects would be minimized, each experiment stained and sorted samples in pairs, pairing one healthy donor with one patient. CDR1 MGHRA and CDR2 YSYEKL are derived from the germline V gene. V ends up 0 bases short and J 5 bases short, with an unmatched junction base count of 6. The CDR3 runs 15 amino acids, cysteine and phenylalanine included. Only the CDR3 DNA is retained, 45 bases long and in frame from the first base.

Details on this clone: Its antigen is not yet known. No base-level quality is on record; no much larger clone is a single base apart.

The entire isolated RNA was reverse transcribed using the High Capacity cDNA Reverse Transcription Kit, and thus expressed TCRB transcripts were sequenced. Deep immunoSEQ sequencing was performed on naive, central memory and regulatory T cell samples, with an average of around 3.5 million total reads per sample. After sorted cells were lysed in RLT buffer, RNA was extracted with DNase-treated RNeasy Micro or Mini kits, with the choice depending on cell number. Each cell subset was processed on its own to prevent cross-contamination, while patient and healthy donor samples were processed together. The immunoSEQ multiplex PCR was used to amplify TCRB sequences from cDNA, generating 87-bp fragments that spanned the CDR3 region. Sequencing of the amplicons was done on the Illumina HiSeq platform. The authors processed their data as follows. Synthetic template baselines were used to correct PCR bias computationally, reads within Hamming distance 2 were collapsed together, and singletons that could not be merged were discarded. By aligning reads against IMGT, V, D and J genes, CDR3 length, and insertions or deletions at six rearrangement sites were assigned. Within each subset, clonotype counts were normalized to the number of sorted cells before true diversity and Gini coefficients were calculated with the tcR R package. Repertoire sharing was quantified using the overlap coefficient calculated on TCRB nucleotide sequences. Out-of-frame TCRB sequences from naive cells were analyzed to stand in for the pre-selection repertoire. The immuneACCESS repertoire file appears here via TCRdb, limited to in-frame rearrangements. These files lack a portion of the clones; in checked studies, under half of the deficit traces to unresolved V genes, and the cause of the others is not known. That table supplies the V and J calls and clone size; D and trimming were determined from the DNA. In all, the sample holds around 400,000 clones, and roughly 15% of those were seen once. The biggest ten clones account for around 0.02% of the sample.

Sequencing used naive CD4+ T cells from blood. The sample's cell subset or site label is to be understood as: true naive CD4+ T cells. The chain was built from TRBV4-1 and TRBJ2-5, and 7 junction bases match TRBD2. The sequence was collected from a woman under 30 in good health. CDR3 protein: CASSQDRGEEETQYF. The base sequence is TGCGCCAGCAGCCAAGATCGGGGGGAGGAGGAGACCCAGTACTTC.